This T cell receptor beta chain was sequenced for a study of blood T cell repertoires in COVID-19. The CDR3 contains 14 residues. In germline, CDR1 is MDHEN, CDR2 SYDVKM. V shed 1 base and J shed 0 bases, with 6 bases lying between them. In the source study's methods: Amplification of reference gene primers was used by the study to estimate nucleated cell counts. Sequencing used immunoSEQ multiplex PCR; TCRdb keeps in-frame clones, though not all of them. The DNA was the basis for D and trimming; V, J and clone size are from that table. The data contain 220,000 or so clones, 80% to 90% of them seen just once; the ten biggest clones take up around 0.85%.

This chain links TRBV28 with TRBJ1-1, with no clear D. The sequence derives from a man aged 50 or older who had been exposed to COVID-19. What was sequenced was PBMCs or T cells enriched from blood (not recorded which). CDR3 nucleotides: TGTGCCAGCAGTTTATATCAGTTGAACACTGAAGCTTTCTTT. Its translation: CASSLYQLNTEAFF.